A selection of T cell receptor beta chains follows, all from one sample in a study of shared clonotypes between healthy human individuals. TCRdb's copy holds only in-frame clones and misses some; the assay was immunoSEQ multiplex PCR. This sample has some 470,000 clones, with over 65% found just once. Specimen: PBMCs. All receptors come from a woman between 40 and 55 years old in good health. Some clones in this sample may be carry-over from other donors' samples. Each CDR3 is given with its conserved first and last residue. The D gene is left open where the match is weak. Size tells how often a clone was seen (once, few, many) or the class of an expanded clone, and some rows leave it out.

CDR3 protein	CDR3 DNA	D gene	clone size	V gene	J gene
CASSIGAGGLYGYTF	TGTGCCAGTAGTATTGGGGCTGGTGGACTCTATGGCTACACCTTC	NA	NA	TRBV19	TRBJ1-2
CASRTGGFYEQYF	TGTGCCAGCAGGACAGGCGGGTTCTACGAGCAGTACTTC	NA	NA	TRBV6-6	TRBJ2-7
CSVVASSQETQYF	TGCAGCGTTGTAGCTAGCAGCCAAGAGACCCAGTACTTC	NA	NA	TRBV29-1	TRBJ2-5
CASRAGQGANNEQFF	TGTGCCAGCAGGGCGGGACAGGGGGCCAACAATGAGCAGTTCTTC	TRBD1	NA	TRBV28	TRBJ2-1
CASSLGQGDQPQHF	TGCGCCAGCAGCTTGGGGCAGGGCGATCAGCCCCAGCATTTT	NA	NA	TRBV5-1	TRBJ1-5
CAWDPGLAGTNTGELFF	TGTGCCTGGGACCCCGGGCTAGCGGGAACGAACACCGGGGAGCTGTTTTTT	TRBD2	NA	TRBV30	TRBJ2-2
CASSQTRFEQFF	TGTGCCAGCAGCCAGACTAGATTTGAGCAGTTCTTC	NA	once	TRBV11-1	TRBJ2-1
CASSYFPTTISTDTQYF	TGCGCCAGCAGCTACTTTCCAACCACCATTAGCACAGATACGCAGTATTTT	NA	NA	TRBV5-1	TRBJ2-3
CASSEWPDSGNTIYF	TGTGCCAGCAGTGAGTGGCCCGACTCTGGAAACACCATATATTTT	NA	NA	TRBV6-1	TRBJ1-3
CATSKGTARTDEQFF	TGTGCCACCAGCAAAGGGACAGCTCGGACGGATGAGCAGTTCTTC	TRBD1	NA	TRBV15	TRBJ2-1
CASSLAPGTYEQYF	TGTGCCAGCAGCTTGGCCCCGGGTACCTACGAGCAGTACTTC	NA	NA	TRBV5-4	TRBJ2-7
CASSLEGQQHYGYTF	TGCGCCAGCAGCTTGGAAGGACAACAACACTATGGCTACACCTTC	NA	NA	TRBV5-1	TRBJ1-2
CASSSTGEIYNEQFF	TGTGCCAGCAGCTCTACGGGGGAGATTTACAATGAGCAGTTCTTC	NA	NA	TRBV11-3	TRBJ2-1
CASSLASNEKLFF	TGTGCCAGCAGTTTGGCCAGCAATGAAAAACTGTTTTTT	NA	NA	TRBV27	TRBJ1-4
CASSLVGTGGYNEQFF	TGTGCCAGCAGCTTAGTCGGGACAGGGGGCTACAATGAGCAGTTCTTC	TRBD1	NA	TRBV9	TRBJ2-1
CASSPNGETQYF	TGTGCCAGCAGCCCTAACGGGGAGACCCAGTACTTC	NA	NA	TRBV6-5	TRBJ2-5
CASSIPGALDEQYF	TGTGCCAGTAGTATTCCGGGGGCCCTTGACGAGCAGTACTTC	NA	NA	TRBV19	TRBJ2-7
CAWSAGTVGLYSGNTIYF	TGTGCCTGGAGTGCCGGGACAGTCGGCCTATACTCTGGAAACACCATATATTTT	TRBD1	NA	TRBV30	TRBJ1-3